What follows are 10 T cell receptor beta chains derived from one specimen sequenced in a study of blood T cell repertoires in COVID-19. This table comes from immunoSEQ multiplex PCR, and its TCRdb copy is limited to in-frame clones, with some not included. The table shows roughly 200,000 clones, with approximately 88% occurring only once. The source material was peripheral blood. The source of these receptors is a man aged 35-49 years with acute or convalescent COVID-19.

V usage is TRBV3-1 (or the pseudogene TRBV3-2) and J usage is TRBJ1-2, with 7 bases that match TRBD1. Germline-derived CDR1 and CDR2 are LGHDT and YNNKEL (reference sequence). J lost 4 bases, V lost 0 bases, and 8 bases had no gene match. This CDR3 is 16 amino acids long. CDR3 DNA: TGTGCCAGCAGCCAAGATGTAGGGGGCTATGGCTATGGCTACACCTTC. Protein: CASSQDVGGYGYGYTF.

This chain links TRBV6-1 with TRBJ1-6; D is possibly TRBD1 (5 bases). The length of the CDR3 is 15 residues. Germline-derived CDR1 and CDR2 are MNHNS and SASEGT. The germline V and J ends were trimmed by 2 bases and 8 bases, with 13 bases remaining between them. CDR3 region: CASSEPTEPYSPLHF. In nucleotides, the CDR3 is TGTGCCAGCAGTGAACCGACAGAACCTTATTCACCCCTCCACTTT.

The chain has TRBV20-1 and TRBJ2-7; the D gene is possibly TRBD1 (5 bases). V shed 5 bases and J shed 5 bases, with 10 bases lying between them. The germline V gene encodes CDR1 DFQATT and CDR2 SNEGSKA (reference sequence). CDR3 length: 11 residues. The CDR3 DNA sequence: TGCAGTGCTCCCCAGGGCCACGAGCAGTACTTC. Encoded protein: CSAPQGHEQYF.

The rearrangement links TRBV19 to TRBJ2-2; no definite D call. CDR1 and CDR2 from the germline V gene are LNHDA and SQIVND (reference sequence). Trimming took 6 bases from V and 1 from J, leaving 12 bases between them. The CDR3 length is 15 residues. CDR3 region: CASRRGERNTGELFF. The CDR3 DNA sequence: TGTGCCAGTAGACGCGGAGAGCGGAACACCGGGGAGCTGTTTTTT. Full variable domain (outside the CDR3, taken from reference TRBV19 and TRBJ2-2): DGGITQSPKYLFRKEGQNVTLSCEQNLNHDAMYWYRQDPGQGLRLIYYSQIVNDFQKGDIAEGYSVSREKKESFPLTVTSAQKNPTAFYLCASRRGERNTGELFFGEGSRLTVL.

This chain uses TRBV29-1 with TRBJ1-2; D call uncertain. Between the trimmed V and J ends, which lost 3 bases and 1 base, there was a span of 12 bases. Germline values: CDR1 SQVTM, CDR2 ANQGSEA. The CDR3 covers 14 residues. CDR3 DNA sequence: TGCAGCGTTGATGAGGGCAGAAATAACTATGGCTACACCTTC. It yields the protein CSVDEGRNNYGYTF.

This chain joins TRBV5-1 and TRBJ2-5; 14 nucleotides align to TRBD2. V was clipped by 7 bases and J by 1 base; unmatched bases: 6. The CDR3 covers 16 residues. Germline V lookup: CDR1 SGHRS, CDR2 YFSETQ. As DNA, the CDR3 is TGCGCCAGCGGGGGGACTAGCGGGGGTACCCAAGAGACCCAGTACTTC. Residues: CASGGTSGGTQETQYF.

Concerning this clone: At one of its ends the junction is not consistent with the germline gene, which may arise from a read error. The chain has TRBV3-1 (or the pseudogene TRBV3-2) and TRBJ2-5; D uncertain. This CDR3 is built from 13 residues. Germline CDR1 reads LGHDT; CDR2 reads YNNKEL (reference sequence). The CDR3 DNA follows: TGTGCCAGCAGCCAAGACCCGCAAGAGGCCCAGTACTTC. It codes for CASSQDPQEAQYF.

V usage is TRBV5-1 and J usage is TRBJ2-1; 9 bases align to TRBD2. Trimming at V came to 4 bases and at J to 3 bases, leaving 5 bases not matched to a gene. Germline CDR1 and CDR2: SGHRS and YFSETQ. The CDR3 has 15 residues. The CDR3 protein is CASSPGTSIYNEQFF. CDR3 DNA: TGCGCCAGCAGCCCCGGGACTAGCATCTACAATGAGCAGTTCTTC.

This chain joins TRBV30 and TRBJ1-5, with D possibly being TRBD1 (6 bases). Germline values: CDR1 GTSNPN, CDR2 SVGIG (reference sequence). The V gene lost 4 bases and the J gene lost 6 bases, with 16 bases spanning the gap. The CDR3 extends over 14 amino acids. CDR3 DNA: TGTGCCTGGACGGTAGAGGGGGTTGGTCAGCCCCAGCATTTT. This sequence encodes CAWTVEGVGQPQHF. The full variable domain, rest sourced from reference TRBV30 and TRBJ1-5, is SQTIHQWPATLVQPVGSPLSLECTVEGTSNPNLYWYRQAAGRGLQLLFYSVGIGQISSEVPQNLSASRPQDRQFILSSKKLLLSDSGFYLCAWTVEGVGQPQHFGDGTRLSIL.

The gene calls are TRBV7-2 and TRBJ2-7; possible D gene TRBD1, 6 bases. The germline gives CDR1 SGHTA, CDR2 FQGNSA. The V and J ends lost 4 bases and 6 bases respectively, with 13 bases between them. CDR3 size: 13 residues. CDR3 residues: CASSSHQGSEQYF. The DNA of the CDR3 is TGTGCCAGCAGCTCCCATCAGGGGAGCGAGCAGTACTTC.